These T cell receptor beta chains were read from a single sample in a study of T cell responses to AZD1222 COVID-19 vaccine. Some clones are missing from TCRdb's copy, which holds only in-frame ones; the method was immunoSEQ multiplex PCR. There are approximately 100,000 clones in the sample; nearly 95% occur only once, and around 5% lies in the top ten. This sample comprised peripheral blood, obtained on day 0 of AZD1222 vaccination. These receptors were collected from an adult in good health. Each CDR3 is given with its conserved first and last residue. Each record gives: V gene, clone size, J gene, CDR3 protein. Size is omitted from some rows. Given values are once, few, many or a class for expanded clones.

TRBV5-1,once,TRBJ2-3,CASSLGLAGDTDTQYF
TRBV6-1,NA,TRBJ1-2,CASSENPKPRSYTF
TRBV5-1,NA,TRBJ2-1,CASSPTSRGTSPNEQFF
TRBV7-2,NA,TRBJ2-1,CASSLVPLSISSYNEQFF
TRBV29-1,NA,TRBJ2-5,CSVGRGREETQYF
TRBV12-3/TRBV12-4,NA,TRBJ1-4,CASSLTVEKLFF
TRBV21-1,once,TRBJ2-5,CASSKPTGKLETQYF
TRBV7-3,NA,TRBJ2-1,CASSLGNSGSEDNEQFF
TRBV6-6,once,TRBJ2-1,CASSRNRPTWGRGYNEQFF
TRBV10-2,NA,TRBJ2-1,CASRTSGDYNEQFF
TRBV5-1,NA,TRBJ2-2,CASIGGNYGGELFF
TRBV19,NA,TRBJ2-7,CASSIGAETPYEQYF
TRBV15,NA,TRBJ2-2,CATRLGFSTGELFF
TRBV27,NA,TRBJ1-6,CASSFYSGGNSPLHF
TRBV7-9,NA,TRBJ1-2,CASSLSSGYTF
TRBV19,NA,TRBJ2-2,CASSIEPGGPAGELFF
TRBV19,NA,TRBJ1-3,CAKTGAGNTIYF
TRBV7-2,NA,TRBJ1-1,CASSPRRGSTEAFF
TRBV9,NA,TRBJ2-3,CASRAASTDTQYF
TRBV7-3,NA,TRBJ2-2,CASSLTGGHGELFF
TRBV19,NA,TRBJ2-4,CASSGGSGNIQYF
TRBV19,NA,TRBJ2-7,CASSTAGTSTYEQYF
TRBV6-1,NA,TRBJ2-3,CASSEVLSGRAQYF
TRBV27,NA,TRBJ2-5,CASSPGTAGRETQYF